The present T cell receptor (beta chain) was sequenced within a study of blood T cell repertoires in COVID-19 (dated by TCRdb to the early 2020s). Describing the broader study: ImmuneRACE Cohort 3 recovered participants were defined by two consecutive negative NP/OP PCR tests, healthcare professional clearance, or symptom resolution. Samples from collaborators originated in the United States, Italy and Spain and spanned both the acute and convalescent phases of COVID-19. The prospective study material was composed of cDNA or gDNA derived from T cells, B-cell-depleted T cells, or PBMCs. Deeply sampled blood TCRbeta repertoires from subjects exposed to, actively infected with, or recovered from COVID-19 were included in the dataset. The repertoires were released in a freely available public database meant as a resource for research on the immune response to SARS-CoV-2. Samples were obtained from the ongoing ImmuneRACE study (first 160 participants) and from about 1,300 subjects provided by 6 global collaborators. A de-identified subject ID, COVID-19 status, age in years and sex were almost always included in the sample metadata. Where available, HLA class I and class II types were obtained from metadata supplied by the sample provider rather than from assay-based typing. Overall study results and their limits: The quantity of clinical and demographic metadata differed by source and by participant and was supplied without curation.

About this clone itself: The specificity of this receptor is unknown. It has no much larger one-base neighbor in the sample; base qualities were not kept.

Enrolling through a virtual design, the prospective study's participants ranged in age from roughly 18 to 95 years and lived across 20 to 25 United States geographic areas. In the prospective study, cohorts were assigned on the basis of participant-reported clinical history obtained from a screening survey and a study questionnaire. Each participant in the prospective study had whole blood, serum and a nasopharyngeal or oropharyngeal swab collected by mobile phlebotomists. Participants in the prospective study had the option to provide additional blood draws and questionnaires over an approximately 2-month period. Prospective study blood samples were shipped either frozen or at room temperature before DNA extraction. CDR3 length: 14 amino acids, cysteine to phenylalanine. CDR3 DNA is the only sequence kept; it has 42 bases, read in frame from the first base. CDR1 and CDR2, per the germline V gene (reference sequence), are GTSNPN and SVGIG. V and J are truncated by 3 bases and 2 bases respectively, leaving an intervening sequence of 10 bases.

TCRbeta CDR3 regions were amplified from genomic DNA using the immunoSEQ Assay, a bias-controlled multiplex PCR. In the authors' own workflow: The number of nucleated cells in each sample was estimated by amplification of reference gene primers within the assay. To quantify the absolute abundance of each unique TCRbeta CDR3 rearrangement, sequence reads were collapsed and filtered. For each sample, productive Simpson clonality was calculated as the square root of Simpson's diversity index over productive rearrangements. TCRdb's version of the immuneACCESS table is confined to in-frame rearrangements and falls short of the full clone set. An unresolved V gene accounts for under half of the shortfall where checked; the remainder is of unknown origin. That table is the source of V, J and clone size, and D and trimming were worked out from the DNA. The sample contains approximately 190,000 clones, around 83% of them found a single time. Approximately 25% of the sample belongs to the ten largest clones.

The sequenced sample was PBMCs or T cells enriched from blood (not recorded which). This chain is built from TRBV30 and TRBJ2-2; the best D guess is TRBD2, with 5 bases matching. The origin of this receptor is a woman between 40 and 55 years old in a cohort exposed to, infected with or recovered from COVID-19 (not recorded which). The encoded CDR3 is CAWSLGGNTGELFF. The DNA is TGTGCCTGGAGCCTTGGAGGTAACACCGGGGAGCTGTTTTTT.